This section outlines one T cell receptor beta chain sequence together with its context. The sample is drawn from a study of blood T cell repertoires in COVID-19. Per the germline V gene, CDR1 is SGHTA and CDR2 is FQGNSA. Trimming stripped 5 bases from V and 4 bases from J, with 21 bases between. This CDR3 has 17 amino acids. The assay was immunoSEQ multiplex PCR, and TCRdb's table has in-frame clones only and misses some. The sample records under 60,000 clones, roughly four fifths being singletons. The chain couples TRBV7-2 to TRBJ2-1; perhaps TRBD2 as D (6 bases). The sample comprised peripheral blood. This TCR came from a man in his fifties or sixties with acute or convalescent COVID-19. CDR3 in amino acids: CASSPYSEGLRYNEQFF. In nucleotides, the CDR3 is TGTGCCAGCAGCCCGTATTCGGAGGGGCTACGTTACAATGAGCAGTTCTTC.